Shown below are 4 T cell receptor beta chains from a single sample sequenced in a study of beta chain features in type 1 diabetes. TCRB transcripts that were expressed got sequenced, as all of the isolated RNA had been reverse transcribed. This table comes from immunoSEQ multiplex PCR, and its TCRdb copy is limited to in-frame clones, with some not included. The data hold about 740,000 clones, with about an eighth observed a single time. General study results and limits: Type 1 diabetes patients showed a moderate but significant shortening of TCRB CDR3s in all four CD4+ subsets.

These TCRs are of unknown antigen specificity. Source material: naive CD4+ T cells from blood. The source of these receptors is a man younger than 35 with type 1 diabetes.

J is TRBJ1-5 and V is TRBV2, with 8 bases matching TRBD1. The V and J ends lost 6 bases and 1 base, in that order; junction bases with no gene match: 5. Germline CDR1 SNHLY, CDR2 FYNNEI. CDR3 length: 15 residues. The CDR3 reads CASRARGLSNQPQHF. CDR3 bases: TGTGCCAGCAGGGCCAGGGGGCTCAGCAATCAGCCCCAGCATTTT.

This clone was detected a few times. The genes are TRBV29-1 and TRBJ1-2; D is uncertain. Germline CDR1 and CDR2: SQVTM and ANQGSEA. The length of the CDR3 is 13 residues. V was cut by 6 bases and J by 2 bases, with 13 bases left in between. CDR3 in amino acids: CSVGGQANYGYTF. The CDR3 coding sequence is TGCAGCGTGGGCGGGCAGGCCAACTATGGCTACACCTTC.

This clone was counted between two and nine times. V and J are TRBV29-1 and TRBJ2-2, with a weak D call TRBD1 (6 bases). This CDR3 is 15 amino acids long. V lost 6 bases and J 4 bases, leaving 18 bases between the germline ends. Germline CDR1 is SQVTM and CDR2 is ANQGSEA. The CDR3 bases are TGCAGCGTAGGCTACCCAGGACAGTTCACCGGGGAGCTGTTTTTT. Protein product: CSVGYPGQFTGELFF.

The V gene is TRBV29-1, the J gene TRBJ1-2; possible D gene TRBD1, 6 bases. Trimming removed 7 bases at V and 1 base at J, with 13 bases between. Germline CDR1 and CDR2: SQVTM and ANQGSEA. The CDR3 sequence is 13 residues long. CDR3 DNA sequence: TGCAGCGGGAGGCAGGGGAATAACTATGGCTACACCTTC. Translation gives CSGRQGNNYGYTF. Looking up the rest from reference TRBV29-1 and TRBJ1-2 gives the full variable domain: SAVISQKPSRDICQRGTSLTIQCQVDSQVTMMFWYRQQPGQSLTLIATANQGSEATYESGFVIDKFPISRPNLTFSTLTVSNMSPEDSSIYLCSGRQGNNYGYTFGSGTRLTVV.